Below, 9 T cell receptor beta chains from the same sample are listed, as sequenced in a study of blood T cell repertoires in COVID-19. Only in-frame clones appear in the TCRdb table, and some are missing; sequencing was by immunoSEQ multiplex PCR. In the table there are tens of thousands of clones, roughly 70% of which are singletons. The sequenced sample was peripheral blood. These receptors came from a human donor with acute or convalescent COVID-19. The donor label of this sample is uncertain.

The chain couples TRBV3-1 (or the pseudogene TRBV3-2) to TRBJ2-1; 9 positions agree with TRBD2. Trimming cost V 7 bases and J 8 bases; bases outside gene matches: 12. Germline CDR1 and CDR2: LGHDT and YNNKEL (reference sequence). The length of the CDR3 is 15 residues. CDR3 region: CASTLRGAGGDEQFF. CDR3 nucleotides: TGTGCCAGCACGTTACGGGGGGCGGGGGGGGATGAGCAGTTCTTC.

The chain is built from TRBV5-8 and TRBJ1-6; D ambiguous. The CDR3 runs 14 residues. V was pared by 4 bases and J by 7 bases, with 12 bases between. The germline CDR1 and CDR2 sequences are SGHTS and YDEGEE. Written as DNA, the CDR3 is TGTGCCAGCAGCCCACGGGTTTTGAATTCACCCCTCCACTTT. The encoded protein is CASSPRVLNSPLHF.

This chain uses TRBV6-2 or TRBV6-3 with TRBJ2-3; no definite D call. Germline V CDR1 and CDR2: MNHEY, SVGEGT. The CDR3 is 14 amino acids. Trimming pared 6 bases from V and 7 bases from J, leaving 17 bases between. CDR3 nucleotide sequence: TGTGCCAGCAGCCGCACCGCCAGTACCTATACGCAGTATTTT. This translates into CASSRTASTYTQYF.

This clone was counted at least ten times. CDR3 in DNA: TGTGCCAGCAGTGTTGGGCAGGGTAATTCACCCCTCCACTTT. This sequence encodes CASSVGQGNSPLHF. This chain connects TRBV2 to TRBJ1-6; tentatively, D is TRBD1 (5 bases). Germline V lookup: CDR1 SNHLY, CDR2 FYNNEI. The CDR3 is made up of 14 amino acids. Trimming took off 4 bases at V and 6 bases at J, with 10 bases between the two ends.

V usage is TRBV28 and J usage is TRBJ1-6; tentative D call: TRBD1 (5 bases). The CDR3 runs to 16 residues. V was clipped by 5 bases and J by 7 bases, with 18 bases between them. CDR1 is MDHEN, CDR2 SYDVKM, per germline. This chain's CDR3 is CASSPLGAGNNSPLHF. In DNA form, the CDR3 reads TGTGCCAGCAGTCCCCTAGGGGCAGGGAACAATTCACCCCTCCACTTT.

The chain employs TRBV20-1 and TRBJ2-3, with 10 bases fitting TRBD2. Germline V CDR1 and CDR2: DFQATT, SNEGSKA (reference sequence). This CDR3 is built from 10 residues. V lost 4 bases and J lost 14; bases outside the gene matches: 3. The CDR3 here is CSAISGRTYF. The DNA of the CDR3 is TGCAGTGCTATTAGCGGGAGGACGTATTTT.

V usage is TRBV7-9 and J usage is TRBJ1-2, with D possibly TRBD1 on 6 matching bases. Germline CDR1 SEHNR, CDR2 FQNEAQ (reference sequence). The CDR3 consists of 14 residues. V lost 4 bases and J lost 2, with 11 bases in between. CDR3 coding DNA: TGTGCCAGCAGCTGGGACACCTCAAACTATGGCTACACCTTC. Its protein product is CASSWDTSNYGYTF.

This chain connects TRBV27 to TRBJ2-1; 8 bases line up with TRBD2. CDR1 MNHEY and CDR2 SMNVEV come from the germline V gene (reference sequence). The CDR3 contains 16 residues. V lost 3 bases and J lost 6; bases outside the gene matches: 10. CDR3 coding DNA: TGTGCCAGCAGTTTCGCGGGAGCGGGAGTTACCAATGAGCAGTTCTTC. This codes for CASSFAGAGVTNEQFF.

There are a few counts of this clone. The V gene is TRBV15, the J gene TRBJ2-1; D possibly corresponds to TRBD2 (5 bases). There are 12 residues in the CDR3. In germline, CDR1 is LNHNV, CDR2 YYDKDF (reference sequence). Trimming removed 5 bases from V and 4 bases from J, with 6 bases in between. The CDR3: CATSEGYNEQFF. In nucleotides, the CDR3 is TGTGCCACCAGCGAGGGTTACAATGAGCAGTTCTTC.